What follows are 17 T cell receptor beta chains derived from one specimen sequenced in a study of cytomegalovirus exposure and HLA in healthy donors. It was with 60 Vbeta and 13 Jbeta primers that the PCR ran. Libraries were prepared by immunoSEQ multiplex PCR; TCRdb keeps only in-frame clonotypes and omits some of them. The sample has about 160,000 clones; approximately 72% are singletons. The specimen sequenced was PBMCs. Every receptor here comes from a man aged 40-49 years in good health and CMV-seropositive.

This clone was detected only once. The rearrangement links TRBV6-1 to TRBJ2-1, with 13 bases that match TRBD2. The junction had 5 bases not matched to a gene; V was cut back by 4 bases and J by 8 bases. Germline assignment: CDR1 MNHNS and CDR2 SASEGT. This CDR3 has 15 residues. The CDR3 protein is CASSALAGGMDEQFF. CDR3 DNA sequence: TGTGCCAGCAGTGCACTAGCGGGGGGGATGGATGAGCAGTTCTTC.

The chain couples TRBV19 to TRBJ1-5; 9 bases align to TRBD1. Germline trimming cut 7 bases from V and 5 bases from J; bases unmatched to any gene: 6. Germline V gene lookup returns CDR1 LNHDA and CDR2 SQIVND (reference sequence). The CDR3 runs to 14 residues. CDR3 loop: CASKPGQGYQPQHF. CDR3 DNA sequence: TGTGCCAGTAAACCGGGACAGGGTTATCAGCCCCAGCATTTT.

V is TRBV4-3 and J is TRBJ1-3, with 9 bases lining up with TRBD1. CDR3 length equals 21 residues. Per germline, CDR1 LGHNA and CDR2 YSLEER. V dropped 2 bases and J dropped 2; count of bases not matched to a gene: 19. The CDR3 reads CASSQNAPGTGIREPGNTIYF. The CDR3 DNA is TGCGCCAGCAGCCAAAACGCACCCGGGACAGGGATTCGAGAACCTGGAAACACCATATATTTT.

This clone was seen a few times. V and J are TRBV18 and TRBJ2-5; D gene unclear. The V gene lost 0 bases and the J gene lost 5 bases, with 19 bases spanning the gap. The CDR3 extends over 17 amino acids. CDR1 KGHSH and CDR2 LQKENI come from the germline V gene. CDR3 sequence reads: CASSPPVSQLTRETQYF. The CDR3 DNA reads as TGTGCCAGCTCACCACCGGTGAGCCAGCTCACCAGGGAGACCCAGTACTTC.

The chain recombines TRBV4-1 with TRBJ2-5, with 14 bases identical to TRBD2. The CDR3 has 15 residues. V dropped 4 bases and J dropped 3; count of bases not matched to a gene: 1. Germline values: CDR1 MGHRA, CDR2 YSYEKL. The CDR3 DNA sequence: TGCGCCAGCAGCCTGGGACTAGCGGGGGAAGAGACCCAGTACTTC. Translated, it gives CASSLGLAGEETQYF.

This clone was counted between two and nine times. V is TRBV5-1 and J is TRBJ2-7, with D perhaps TRBD1 (6 bases). Germline CDR1 reads SGHRS; CDR2 reads YFSETQ. The CDR3 is 18 amino acids. V lost 0 bases to trimming and J lost 1 base, with 20 bases between them. This CDR3 reads CASSLGATGSRASYEQYF. CDR3 DNA sequence: TGCGCCAGCAGCTTGGGGGCTACAGGGTCAAGGGCTTCCTACGAGCAGTACTTC.

The J gene is TRBJ2-7, the V gene TRBV6-6, with 8 bases matching TRBD1. V lost 7 bases to trimming and J lost 5 bases; unmatched junction nucleotides: 4. In germline, CDR1 is MNHNY, CDR2 SVGAGI (reference sequence). The CDR3 has 12 amino acids. This CDR3 is CASNLQGDEQYF. CDR3 bases: TGTGCCAGCAACCTACAGGGGGACGAGCAGTACTTC.

This clone was counted only a few times. V gene TRBV19 combines with J gene TRBJ1-4; a weak D match, TRBD1 (6 bases). The length of the CDR3 is 14 residues. Trimming stripped 5 bases from V and 2 bases from J, with 9 bases between. CDR1 is LNHDA and CDR2 is SQIVND in the germline V gene (reference sequence). Here the CDR3 reads CASSSGVTNEKLFF. The CDR3 DNA is TGTGCCAGTAGTTCAGGGGTGACTAATGAAAAACTGTTTTTT.

This clone was recorded only once. The rearrangement joins TRBV5-8 to TRBJ2-3; TRBD2 aligns across 8 bases. The V segment lost 4 bases and the J segment 2 bases; nucleotides outside the gene matches: 6. This CDR3 has 15 residues. Germline V gene sequence: CDR1 SGHTS, CDR2 YDEGEE. CDR3 sequence: CASSRWRGDTDTQYF. The CDR3 region has the DNA TGTGCCAGCAGCAGATGGCGGGGGGACACAGATACGCAGTATTTT.

This sequence joins TRBV2 and TRBJ1-5; weak D call: TRBD1 (6 bases). Trimming cost V 6 bases and J 7 bases, with 10 bases left between them. This CDR3 contains 12 residues. Germline CDR1 is SNHLY and CDR2 is FYNNEI. CDR3 coding DNA: TGTGCCAGCAGACCCGACAGGCAGCCCCAGCATTTT. Amino acid sequence: CASRPDRQPQHF. Filled out from reference TRBV2 and TRBJ1-5, the complete variable domain reads EPEVTQTPSHQVTQMGQEVILRCVPISNHLYFYWYRQILGQKVEFLVSFYNNEISEKSEIFDDQFSVERPDGSNFTLKIRSTKLEDSAMYFCASRPDRQPQHFGDGTRLSIL.

This clone appeared a few times. V is TRBV14 and J is TRBJ1-5; D possibly corresponds to TRBD1 (5 bases). CDR1 and CDR2 from the germline V gene are SGHDN and FVKESK. The CDR3 runs to 15 residues. V shed 0 bases and J shed 5 bases, with 11 bases lying between them. The CDR3: CASSQDKGPHQPQHF. The CDR3 region has the DNA TGTGCCAGCAGCCAAGATAAGGGGCCCCATCAGCCCCAGCATTTT.

This chain connects TRBV7-8 to TRBJ1-1; D is possibly TRBD1 (6 bases). The CDR3 contains 13 residues. With 4 bases removed from V and 6 bases from J, the gap between germline ends came to 12 bases. The germline gives CDR1 SGHVS, CDR2 FQNEAQ. In nucleotides, the CDR3 is TGTGCCAGCAGCTCTCGGGACAAATCTGAAGCTTTCTTT. Its protein is CASSSRDKSEAFF.

The rearrangement joins TRBV5-1 to TRBJ1-1; D gene unclear. Per the germline V gene, CDR1 is SGHRS and CDR2 is YFSETQ. With 0 bases removed from V and 0 bases from J, the gap between germline ends came to 9 bases. This CDR3 comprises 15 residues. The CDR3 DNA reads TGCGCCAGCAGCTTGGGGCGGATCATGAACACTGAAGCTTTCTTT. It yields the protein CASSLGRIMNTEAFF.

In its sample, this clone was seen a few times. This chain links TRBV11-2 with TRBJ1-1; 9 bases map to TRBD1. Germline V gene lookup returns CDR1 SGHAT and CDR2 FQNNGV. This CDR3 spans 14 amino acids. Trimming removed 3 bases from V and 4 bases from J; junction bases left unmatched: 3. CDR3 in amino acids: CASSFTGGFTEAFF. The CDR3 region has the DNA TGTGCCAGCAGCTTTACAGGGGGCTTCACTGAAGCTTTCTTT.

In its sample, this clone was seen once. The V and J genes are TRBV4-1 and TRBJ2-5; TRBD1 matches 7 bases. This CDR3 has 14 amino acids. J gave up 3 bases and V 1 base, and 2 bases lay outside the gene matches. The germline V gene encodes CDR1 MGHRA and CDR2 YSYEKL. The DNA of the CDR3 is TGCGCCAGCAGCCAAGCCACAGGGGAAGAGACCCAGTACTTC. It specifies CASSQATGEETQYF.

V and J are TRBV7-9 and TRBJ1-6, with 7 bases matching TRBD1. After removal of 2 bases from V and 10 bases from J, the junction contained 8 bases not matched to a gene. Germline V gene lookup returns CDR1 SEHNR and CDR2 FQNEAQ (reference sequence). This CDR3 is built from 15 residues. CDR3 nucleotides: TGTGCCAGCAGCTTAAATACCCTAGGGGGCTCACCCCTCCACTTT. This sequence encodes CASSLNTLGGSPLHF.

This sequence joins TRBV19 and TRBJ1-2; D is perhaps TRBD1 (5 bases). The CDR3 loop spans 14 amino acids. V was trimmed by 10 bases and J by 6 bases, leaving 21 bases between them. Germline-derived CDR1 and CDR2 are LNHDA and SQIVND (reference sequence). The CDR3 region is CATKPQGIGDGYTF. The CDR3 DNA reads TGTGCCACCAAACCTCAGGGTATAGGAGATGGCTACACCTTC.